This T cell receptor beta chain was sequenced for a study of T cells in Graves' hyperthyroidism and ophthalmopathy. Regarding the study as a whole: Most thyroid clonotypes that were expanded above 0.001 also turned up in blood.

A remark on this clonotype: The antigen is unknown.

RNA transcripts gave rise to amplified TCR beta CDR3 regions. RT-PCR in the first round (using the HTBI primer set) targeted the TCR CDR3. One entry per CDR3 protein results from TCRdb running MiXCR on the multiplex PCR reads. The repertoire consists of 650,000 to 850,000 distinct CDR3 sequences, with over 15% occurring once and the leading ten covering over 15%. Lactation, pregnancy, other autoimmune disease or uncontrolled infection led to exclusion of patients. Fresh peripheral blood, 9.5 to 10 ml of it, supplied the PBMCs. V was cut by 5 bases and J by 4 bases, with 15 bases left in between. This CDR3 region has 16 residues. CDR1 and CDR2 from the germline V gene are SNHLY and FYNNEI.

The rearrangement links TRBV2 to TRBJ1-6, with D possibly TRBD1 on 6 matching bases. Sequenced input: blood. The sequence derives from a woman aged 45 to 65 with Graves' hyperthyroidism that later progressed to Graves' ophthalmopathy. CDR3 protein: CASSRRTDDYNSPLHF. The CDR3 DNA reads as TGTGCCAGCAGTAGACGGACAGACGATTATAATTCACCCCTCCACTTT.